The rows below give T cell receptor beta chains drawn from one sample of a study of shared clonotypes between healthy human individuals. Using immunoSEQ multiplex PCR, the repertoire was profiled, and TCRdb retains in-frame clones only, with some absent. In the table there are around 1.4 million clones, roughly 98.5% of which are singletons. The sample was naive CD4+ T cells sorted from blood. The receptors shown here come from a man aged 30 to 45 in good health. Both conserved end residues are part of each CDR3. The order of the fields is J gene, V gene, CDR3 protein.

J gene: TRBJ1-1
V gene: TRBV27
CDR3 protein: CASKEGMNTEAFF

J gene: TRBJ2-7
V gene: TRBV6-5
CDR3 protein: CASRPGQGVYEQYF

J gene: TRBJ2-7
V gene: TRBV6-5
CDR3 protein: CASSNPGVGEQYF

J gene: TRBJ2-2
V gene: TRBV6-1
CDR3 protein: CASRSGTEPGELFF

J gene: TRBJ2-1
V gene: TRBV7-2
CDR3 protein: CASSPARILNYNEQFF

J gene: TRBJ1-4
V gene: TRBV7-8
CDR3 protein: CASSLRQGFGTGEKLFF

J gene: TRBJ2-5
V gene: TRBV12-5
CDR3 protein: CASGHGTGGLETQYF

J gene: TRBJ2-7
V gene: TRBV27
CDR3 protein: CASSLGETYEQYF

J gene: TRBJ1-3
V gene: TRBV15
CDR3 protein: CATSRVLPGAGNTIYF

J gene: TRBJ2-1
V gene: TRBV5-1
CDR3 protein: CASSAGLAPYNEQFF

J gene: TRBJ2-3
V gene: TRBV10-2
CDR3 protein: CASRSLAGVIADTQYF

J gene: TRBJ1-5
V gene: TRBV30
CDR3 protein: CAWNGKGSNQPQHF

J gene: TRBJ2-2
V gene: TRBV9
CDR3 protein: CASSAWDRVRGELFF

J gene: TRBJ2-7
V gene: TRBV14
CDR3 protein: CASSQVHEQYF

J gene: TRBJ1-5
V gene: TRBV5-6
CDR3 protein: CASSLAVGQGYQPQHF

J gene: TRBJ2-1
V gene: TRBV6-4
CDR3 protein: CASSDSGQGYNEQFF

J gene: TRBJ1-4
V gene: TRBV5-1
CDR3 protein: CASSLATGGSNEKLFF

J gene: TRBJ2-7
V gene: TRBV2
CDR3 protein: CASTPRASSYEQYF

J gene: TRBJ2-7
V gene: TRBV6-5
CDR3 protein: CASSQPGLAGVEQYF

J gene: TRBJ2-7
V gene: TRBV7-8
CDR3 protein: CASSQTLAGAYEQYF

J gene: TRBJ2-3
V gene: TRBV6-6
CDR3 protein: CASSYPGTDTQYF

J gene: TRBJ1-2
V gene: TRBV5-1
CDR3 protein: CASSLGEGYGYTF

J gene: TRBJ2-7
V gene: TRBV6-1
CDR3 protein: CASSDPGLPYEQYF

J gene: TRBJ1-1
V gene: TRBV10-2
CDR3 protein: CASSWGGAQEAFF

J gene: TRBJ2-7
V gene: TRBV11-2
CDR3 protein: CASSSGTSASEQYF

J gene: TRBJ2-7
V gene: TRBV28
CDR3 protein: CASSLMAYEQYF

J gene: TRBJ2-1
V gene: TRBV5-1
CDR3 protein: CASSIGQGKRAYNEQFF

J gene: TRBJ2-2
V gene: TRBV14
CDR3 protein: CASSQDHFGELFF

J gene: TRBJ2-1
V gene: TRBV4-1
CDR3 protein: CASSQLQNEQFF

J gene: TRBJ2-1
V gene: TRBV7-9
CDR3 protein: CASSWGGLAGSYNEQFF

J gene: TRBJ1-2
V gene: TRBV25-1
CDR3 protein: CASSDSDRGYYGYTF

J gene: TRBJ2-2
V gene: TRBV5-4
CDR3 protein: CASSLEEGGPPGELFF

J gene: TRBJ2-5
V gene: TRBV10-1
CDR3 protein: CASSVRTQETQYF

J gene: TRBJ1-4
V gene: TRBV4-1
CDR3 protein: CASTHISGEKLFF

J gene: TRBJ2-1
V gene: TRBV9
CDR3 protein: CASSTSVGSYNEQFF

J gene: TRBJ2-3
V gene: TRBV19
CDR3 protein: CASSGRGGTDTQYF

J gene: TRBJ2-2
V gene: TRBV11-1
CDR3 protein: CASSLGPRIANTGELFF

J gene: TRBJ1-2
V gene: TRBV6-6
CDR3 protein: CASSMDRDSYGYTF

J gene: TRBJ1-3
V gene: TRBV4-1
CDR3 protein: CASSQDEGRGNTIYF

J gene: TRBJ2-5
V gene: TRBV18
CDR3 protein: CASSPKTGDEETQYF

J gene: TRBJ1-1
V gene: TRBV2
CDR3 protein: CASNLWPGGSTEAFF

J gene: TRBJ2-5
V gene: TRBV7-2
CDR3 protein: CASSFGSRETQYF

J gene: TRBJ2-5
V gene: TRBV14
CDR3 protein: CASSHGGVRETQYF

J gene: TRBJ1-2
V gene: TRBV11-2
CDR3 protein: CASSLRRDYGYTF

J gene: TRBJ2-7
V gene: TRBV27
CDR3 protein: CASSFAGGVYEQYF

J gene: TRBJ2-7
V gene: TRBV30
CDR3 protein: CAWSVLNGYEQYF

J gene: TRBJ2-7
V gene: TRBV5-6
CDR3 protein: CASSSLTSGYGSYEQYF

J gene: TRBJ2-6
V gene: TRBV4-3
CDR3 protein: CASSQDSISGANVLTF

J gene: TRBJ2-7
V gene: TRBV7-9
CDR3 protein: CASSLQGGKYEQYF

J gene: TRBJ1-1
V gene: TRBV5-1
CDR3 protein: CASSRAGTIEAFF

J gene: TRBJ2-5
V gene: TRBV5-1
CDR3 protein: CASSFGDRGQETQYF

J gene: TRBJ2-7
V gene: TRBV7-2
CDR3 protein: CASSYGTASYEQYF

J gene: TRBJ2-5
V gene: TRBV7-2
CDR3 protein: CASSFFGDQETQYF

J gene: TRBJ2-7
V gene: TRBV9
CDR3 protein: CASSAGQHYEQYF

J gene: TRBJ1-5
V gene: TRBV6-6
CDR3 protein: CASSTGSNQPQHF

J gene: TRBJ2-2
V gene: TRBV10-3
CDR3 protein: CAISEAPGGKNTGELFF